These 24 T cell receptor beta chains came from one sample sequenced in a study of PD-L1 blockade in urothelial cancer. Measured with immunoSEQ multiplex PCR; TCRdb has only the in-frame clones, and not every one. The data contain some 60,000 clones, around 83% of them singletons. Source: PBMCs, taken around atezolizumab (anti-PD-L1) treatment. The receptors originated from a middle-aged man with urothelial cancer.

In its sample, this clone was seen once. The gene calls are TRBV18 and TRBJ2-1, with 7 bases aligning to TRBD2. Germline V lookup: CDR1 KGHSH, CDR2 LQKENI. The CDR3 sequence is 17 residues long. Trimming removed 3 bases from V and 4 bases from J; junction bases left unmatched: 12. DNA for the CDR3: TGTGCCAGCTCACCGCGGGCCGGCGGGAGTGGGTACAATGAGCAGTTCTTC. Its translation is CASSPRAGGSGYNEQFF.

V is TRBV5-4 and J is TRBJ1-4; 9 bases fit TRBD1. J lost 8 bases, V lost 2 bases, and 19 bases had no gene match. This CDR3 comprises 19 residues. Germline CDR1 reads SGHNT; CDR2 reads YYREEE (reference sequence). CDR3 DNA: TGTGCCAGCAGCTTTCCGGGACAGGGTGAATTGGGGCCTAGCGAAAAACTGTTTTTT. This sequence encodes CASSFPGQGELGPSEKLFF. Full variable domain (remainder filled in from reference TRBV5-4 and TRBJ1-4): ETGVTQSPTHLIKTRGQQVTLRCSSQSGHNTVSWYQQALGQGPQFIFQYYREEENGRGNFPPRFSGLQFPNYSSELNVNALELDDSALYLCASSFPGQGELGPSEKLFFGSGTQLSVL.

The rearrangement joins TRBV9 to TRBJ2-2, with 11 bases fitting TRBD1. The CDR3 length is 15 residues. V was clipped by 6 bases and J by 2 bases; unmatched bases: 3. CDR1 and CDR2 (germline): SGDLS, YYNGEE. The CDR3 DNA reads TGTGCCAGCACGGGACAGGGGGGAAACACCGGGGAGCTGTTTTTT. Translation gives CASTGQGGNTGELFF.

This chain links TRBV5-1 with TRBJ1-4, with 8 bases matching TRBD1. The junction had 10 bases not matched to a gene; V was cut back by 6 bases and J by 3 bases. The CDR3 runs to 16 residues. The V gene's germline CDR1 is SGHRS and CDR2 YFSETQ. This chain's CDR3 is CASKRAGGLANEKLFF. Written as DNA, the CDR3 is TGCGCCAGCAAGAGGGCAGGGGGCCTCGCTAATGAAAAACTGTTTTTT. The whole variable domain, remainder taken from reference TRBV5-1 and TRBJ1-4, is KAGVTQTPRYLIKTRGQQVTLSCSPISGHRSVSWYQQTPGQGLQFLFEYFSETQRNKGNFPGRFSGRQFSNSRSEMNVSTLELGDSALYLCASKRAGGLANEKLFFGSGTQLSVL.

The J gene is TRBJ2-1, the V gene TRBV11-3, with TRBD2 identical over 11 bases. Per germline, CDR1 SGHNT and CDR2 YENEEA. The CDR3 contains 19 residues. V was pared by 1 base and J by 0 bases, with 8 bases of the junction left unmatched. CDR3 nucleotides: TGTGCCAGCAGCTTAGGTCGACTAGCGGGACTCAGCTCCTACAATGAGCAGTTCTTC. Translation gives CASSLGRLAGLSSYNEQFF.

The CDR3, as DNA: TGTGCCAGCATAGGAGGGCAGGGTAGTTCTAACACCATATATTTT. Translated: CASIGGQGSSNTIYF. The gene calls are TRBV28 and TRBJ1-3; TRBD1 is a possible D gene (5 bases). Trimming pared 7 bases from V and 7 bases from J, leaving 20 bases between. The CDR3 spans 15 residues. The germline V gene encodes CDR1 MDHEN and CDR2 SYDVKM.

The rearrangement links TRBV6-4 to TRBJ2-3; TRBD1 matches at 10 bases. Per the germline V gene, CDR1 is MRHNA and CDR2 is SNTAGT. This CDR3 is 15 amino acids long. J gave up 1 base and V 2 bases, and 0 bases lay outside the gene matches. CDR3 in amino acids: CASSDGTGGTDTQYF. In nucleotides, the CDR3 is TGTGCCAGCAGTGACGGGACAGGGGGCACAGATACGCAGTATTTT.

This clone showed up just once. CDR3 sequence reads: CASKAEVQETQYF. In nucleotides, the CDR3 is TGTGCCAGCAAGGCGGAGGTTCAAGAGACCCAGTACTTC. The rearrangement links TRBV6-6 to TRBJ2-5; D may be TRBD2 (5 bases). The CDR3 is 13 residues long. The germline V gene has CDR1 MNHNY and CDR2 SVGAGI (reference sequence). The germline V and J ends were trimmed by 7 bases and 2 bases, with 11 bases remaining between them.

The V and J genes are TRBV7-6 and TRBJ2-7, with TRBD1 matching over 9 bases. V dropped 5 bases and J dropped 3; count of bases not matched to a gene: 8. Germline V lookup: CDR1 SGHVS, CDR2 FNYEAQ. The length of the CDR3 is 15 residues. The CDR3 DNA is TGTGCCAGCAGCCCTGTCCGGGACAGGGTCTACGAGCAGTACTTC. It is translated as CASSPVRDRVYEQYF.

The chain employs TRBV10-2 and TRBJ1-6; 9 bases fit TRBD1. Trimming took 0 bases from V and 0 from J; bases not matched to a gene: 6. Germline values: CDR1 WSHSY, CDR2 SAAADI. The CDR3 length is 19 residues. The CDR3 loop reads CASSESRGTGSSYNSPLHF. The CDR3 region has the DNA TGCGCCAGCAGTGAGTCGAGGGGGACAGGGAGCTCCTATAATTCACCCCTCCACTTT.

V is TRBV30 and J is TRBJ2-3; 7 nucleotides line up with TRBD2. Germline V lookup: CDR1 GTSNPN, CDR2 SVGIG (reference sequence). CDR3 size: 14 residues. J lost 4 bases, V lost 2 bases, and 6 bases had no gene match. CDR3 nucleotide sequence: TGTGCCTGGAGTACGGGCGGGAGCTCAGATACGCAGTATTTT. It yields the protein CAWSTGGSSDTQYF. Filled out from reference TRBV30 and TRBJ2-3, the complete variable domain reads SQTIHQWPATLVQPVGSPLSLECTVEGTSNPNLYWYRQAAGRGLQLLFYSVGIGQISSEVPQNLSASRPQDRQFILSSKKLLLSDSGFYLCAWSTGGSSDTQYFGPGTRLTVL.

The V gene is TRBV19, the J gene TRBJ2-1; maybe TRBD2 (5 bases). The CDR3 covers 13 residues. The V end was cut by 3 bases, the J end by 9 bases, with 12 bases between. The germline V gene encodes CDR1 LNHDA and CDR2 SQIVND (reference sequence). For the CDR3, the DNA is TGTGCCAGTAGTATGACTCTCGCGGGTGAGCAGTTCTTC. It is translated as CASSMTLAGEQFF.

The rearrangement joins TRBV19 to TRBJ2-3; TRBD1 aligns across 10 bases. CDR3 length: 14 residues. Per the germline V gene, CDR1 is LNHDA and CDR2 is SQIVND (reference sequence). V was pared by 1 base and J by 11 bases, with 6 bases of the junction left unmatched. CDR3 nucleotides: TGTGCCAGTAGTATAGCTTCTGGACAGGGGGTGCAGTATTTT. Protein: CASSIASGQGVQYF.

This chain uses TRBV11-2 with TRBJ2-3; perhaps TRBD2 as D (6 bases). V was pared by 5 bases and J by 0 bases, with 15 bases between. Per germline, CDR1 SGHAT and CDR2 FQNNGV. CDR3 length: 16 residues. CDR3 nucleotide sequence: TGTGCCAGCAGCCGCCTTAGCGGTCCTAGCACAGATACGCAGTATTTT. Residues: CASSRLSGPSTDTQYF.

This clone has more than one count but fewer than ten. The chain couples TRBV19 to TRBJ2-7; D gene ambiguous. The CDR3 loop spans 13 amino acids. Looked up from germline, CDR1 is LNHDA and CDR2 is SQIVND (reference sequence). The V end lost 9 bases, the J end lost 0 bases, and 12 bases lay between the germline ends. CDR3 DNA sequence: TGTGCCAGCAAAGACAAATACTCCTACGAGCAGTACTTC. It translates to CASKDKYSYEQYF.

The chain joins TRBV5-1 to TRBJ2-7, with D possibly being TRBD1 (6 bases). The CDR3 extends over 13 amino acids. Per germline, CDR1 SGHRS and CDR2 YFSETQ. V was cut by 4 bases and J by 7 bases, with 15 bases left in between. CDR3 nucleotide sequence: TGCGCCAGCAGCGGGATGGGGGCGCGGGAGCAGTACTTC. It is translated as CASSGMGAREQYF.

The chain couples TRBV5-6 to TRBJ2-7; D is unresolved. V lost 4 bases, J lost 3 bases, and 8 bases lay in between. This CDR3 region has 12 residues. In germline, CDR1 is SGHDT, CDR2 YYEEEE. The CDR3 DNA follows: TGTGCCAGCAGCCTAGGAAACTACGAGCAGTACTTC. This gives the protein CASSLGNYEQYF.

This chain links TRBV27 with TRBJ2-1; no definite D call. This CDR3 is built from 14 residues. Deletions cut 7 bases from V and 2 bases from J, with 12 bases between. CDR1 and CDR2 (germline): MNHEY, SMNVEV (reference sequence). For the CDR3, the DNA is TGTGCCAGCAATACACACCTCACCTACAATGAGCAGTTCTTC. Residues: CASNTHLTYNEQFF.

V and J are TRBV28 and TRBJ2-7; the D gene is possibly TRBD2 (5 bases). Germline V lookup: CDR1 MDHEN, CDR2 SYDVKM. V gave up 2 bases and J gave up 3 bases, with 8 bases separating them. The CDR3 has 13 residues. CDR3 in DNA: TGTGCCAGCAGTTTAAGAGGGAACTACGAGCAGTACTTC. This codes for CASSLRGNYEQYF.

This chain uses TRBV19 with TRBJ2-6; D might be TRBD2 (6 bases). Trimming removed 2 bases at V and 2 bases at J, with 10 bases between. The CDR3 is 16 amino acids. Germline V gene lookup returns CDR1 LNHDA and CDR2 SQIVND (reference sequence). The CDR3 region is CASSIPAGPGANVLTF. In nucleotides, the CDR3 is TGTGCCAGTAGTATACCGGCGGGGCCTGGGGCCAACGTCCTGACTTTC.

The chain uses TRBV2 and TRBJ1-6, with unresolved D. The CDR3 is made up of 14 amino acids. Trimming pared 5 bases from V and 7 bases from J, leaving 12 bases between. Germline CDR1 reads SNHLY; CDR2 reads FYNNEI. The CDR3 spells CASSWEGENSPLHF. DNA of the CDR3: TGTGCCAGCAGTTGGGAGGGTGAAAATTCACCCCTCCACTTT. The variable domain in full, with the rest retrieved from reference TRBV2 and TRBJ1-6, is EPEVTQTPSHQVTQMGQEVILRCVPISNHLYFYWYRQILGQKVEFLVSFYNNEISEKSEIFDDQFSVERPDGSNFTLKIRSTKLEDSAMYFCASSWEGENSPLHFGNGTRLTVT.

V usage is TRBV30 and J usage is TRBJ1-1; unclear D gene. V dropped 3 bases and J dropped 5 bases, with 13 bases sitting between them. Germline loops: CDR1 GTSNPN, CDR2 SVGIG (reference sequence). This CDR3 region has 13 residues. In DNA form, the CDR3 reads TGTGCCTGGAGCGGGCTCCCGGGGACTGAAGCTTTCTTT. Translating it yields CAWSGLPGTEAFF.

This sequence joins TRBV5-6 and TRBJ2-3; 7 positions match TRBD2. The CDR3 consists of 15 residues. Germline V gene lookup returns CDR1 SGHDT and CDR2 YYEEEE. The J segment lost 3 bases and the V segment lost 4 bases, leaving 8 bases of the junction unmatched. The CDR3 is CASSRGRGGTDTQYF. The CDR3 DNA reads as TGTGCCAGCAGCCGAGGGAGGGGAGGGACAGATACGCAGTATTTT. Full variable domain (missing parts from reference TRBV5-6 and TRBJ2-3): DAGVTQSPTHLIKTRGQQVTLRCSPKSGHDTVSWYQQALGQGPQFIFQYYEEEERQRGNFPDRFSGHQFPNYSSELNVNALLLGDSALYLCASSRGRGGTDTQYFGPGTRLTVL.

This clone appeared a few times. The rearrangement uses TRBV5-1 and TRBJ1-5, with a possible D match to TRBD1 (6 bases). Deletions cut 7 bases from V and 3 bases from J, with 14 bases between. The CDR3 is 14 residues long. Germline V lookup: CDR1 SGHRS, CDR2 YFSETQ. The CDR3 is CASSTGSDNQPQHF. The CDR3 region has the DNA TGCGCCAGCTCTACAGGGTCGGACAATCAGCCCCAGCATTTT. Full variable domain (missing parts from reference TRBV5-1 and TRBJ1-5): KAGVTQTPRYLIKTRGQQVTLSCSPISGHRSVSWYQQTPGQGLQFLFEYFSETQRNKGNFPGRFSGRQFSNSRSEMNVSTLELGDSALYLCASSTGSDNQPQHFGDGTRLSIL.